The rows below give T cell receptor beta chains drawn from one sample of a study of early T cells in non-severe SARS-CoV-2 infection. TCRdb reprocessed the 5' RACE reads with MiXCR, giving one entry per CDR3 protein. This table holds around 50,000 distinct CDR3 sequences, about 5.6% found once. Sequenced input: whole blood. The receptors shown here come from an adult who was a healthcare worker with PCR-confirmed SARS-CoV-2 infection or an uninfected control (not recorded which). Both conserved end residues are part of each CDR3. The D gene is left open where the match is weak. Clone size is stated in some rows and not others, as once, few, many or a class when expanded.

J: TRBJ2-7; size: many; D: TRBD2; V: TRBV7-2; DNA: TGTGCCAGCAGCCCTGGCGGGGGTAGCTCCTACGAGCAGTACTTC; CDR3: CASSPGGGSSYEQYF
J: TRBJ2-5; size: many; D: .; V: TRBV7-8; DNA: TGTGCCAGCATCGAAACCACAATTCCGCGACAGGAGACCCAGTACTTC; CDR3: CASIETTIPRQETQYF
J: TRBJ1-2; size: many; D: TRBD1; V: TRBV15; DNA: TGTGCCACCAGCAGATCTCGACAGGGACTTAACTATGGCTACACCTTC; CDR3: CATSRSRQGLNYGYTF
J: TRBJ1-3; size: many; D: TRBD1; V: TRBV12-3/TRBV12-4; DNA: TGTGCCAGCGGTCCAGGGGGCCCTGGAAACACCATATATTTT; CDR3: CASGPGGPGNTIYF
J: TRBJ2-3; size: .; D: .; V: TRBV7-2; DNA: TGTGCCAGCAGCCCGGGCCTAGCGTCAGATACGCAGTATTTT; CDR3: CASSPGLASDTQYF
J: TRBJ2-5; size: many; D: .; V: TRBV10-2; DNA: TGCGCCAGCGGGCCCGCGCTGGAGACCCAGTACTTC; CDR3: CASGPALETQYF
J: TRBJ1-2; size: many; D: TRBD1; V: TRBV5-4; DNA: TGTGCCAGCAGCAGGGACAGGGATTATTATGGCTACACCTTC; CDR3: CASSRDRDYYGYTF
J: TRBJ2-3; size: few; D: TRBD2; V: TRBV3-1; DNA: TGTGCCAGCAGCCAAGCGTGGGGGACTAGCGTTACAGATACGCAGTATTTT; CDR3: CASSQAWGTSVTDTQYF
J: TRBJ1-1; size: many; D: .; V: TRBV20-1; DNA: TGCAGTGCTGTCTTGGCCGGGGGGGACACTGAAGCTTTCTTT; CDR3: CSAVLAGGDTEAFF
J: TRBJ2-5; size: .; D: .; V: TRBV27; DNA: TGTGCCAGCAGCACGCAAGGGGAGACCCAGTACTTC; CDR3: CASSTQGETQYF
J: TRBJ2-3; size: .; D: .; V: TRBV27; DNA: TGTGCCAGCGGGGCTATGCCCCTCACAGATACGCAGTATTTT; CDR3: CASGAMPLTDTQYF
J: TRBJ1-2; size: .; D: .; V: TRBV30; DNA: TGTGCCTGGAGTGCCAGTATCGGCTACACCTTC; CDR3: CAWSASIGYTF
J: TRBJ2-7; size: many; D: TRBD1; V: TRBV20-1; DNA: TGCAGTGCCCCAACGCTCGGACAGGGGGCATCGGGCGAGCAGTACTTC; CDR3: CSAPTLGQGASGEQYF
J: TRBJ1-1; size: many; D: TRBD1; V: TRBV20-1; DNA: TGCAGTGTCCCGGGACAGGTTGAGAACACTGAAGCTTTCTTT; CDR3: CSVPGQVENTEAFF
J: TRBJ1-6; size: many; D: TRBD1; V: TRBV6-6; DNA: TGTGCCAGCAGTTTACTCGTGGGACAGGGGATAAGGTCACCCCTCCACTTT; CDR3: CASSLLVGQGIRSPLHF
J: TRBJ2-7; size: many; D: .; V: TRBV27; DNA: TGTGCCAGCAGTTTATCTCGTCCCCGATTGTCGGGCTCCTACGAGCAGTACTTC; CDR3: CASSLSRPRLSGSYEQYF
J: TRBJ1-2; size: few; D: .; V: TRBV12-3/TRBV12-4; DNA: TGTGCCAGCAGTTTCGATAATGGGGGGCGTAGCTATGGCTACACCTTC; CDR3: CASSFDNGGRSYGYTF
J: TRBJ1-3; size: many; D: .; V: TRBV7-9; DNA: TGTGCCAGCAGCTTAGGCGGGTCTGGAAACACCATATATTTT; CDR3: CASSLGGSGNTIYF
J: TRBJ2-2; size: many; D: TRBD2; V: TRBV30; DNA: TGTGCCTGGAGTTCTATAGCGGGCACCGGGGAGCTGTTTTTT; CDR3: CAWSSIAGTGELFF
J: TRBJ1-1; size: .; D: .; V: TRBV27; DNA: TGTGCCAGCAGTTTATCGTACGGAACCACTGAAGCTTTCTTT; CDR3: CASSLSYGTTEAFF
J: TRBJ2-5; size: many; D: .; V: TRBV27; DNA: TGTGCCAGCACCCCAAACTCCGCAGGGGATGCGGTGACCCAGTACTTC; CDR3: CASTPNSAGDAVTQYF
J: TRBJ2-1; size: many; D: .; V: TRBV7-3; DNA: TGTGCCAGCAGCTTAGCGGGGGCACTGTACAATGAGCAGTTCTTC; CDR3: CASSLAGALYNEQFF
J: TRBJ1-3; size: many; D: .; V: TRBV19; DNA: TGTGCCAGCAGACACGGGGCGGTATCGGTCGGAAACACCATATATTTT; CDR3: CASRHGAVSVGNTIYF
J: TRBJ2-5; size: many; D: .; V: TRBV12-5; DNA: TGTGCTAGTGGTCCTCAGGGGTTTGGGGGAGAGACCCAGTACTTC; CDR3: CASGPQGFGGETQYF
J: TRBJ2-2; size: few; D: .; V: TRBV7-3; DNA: TGTGCCAGCAGCTTACATACGACCGGGGAGCTGTTTTTT; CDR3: CASSLHTTGELFF
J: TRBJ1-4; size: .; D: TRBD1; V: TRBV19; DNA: TGTGCCAGTAGTATTGGGGGACAGGTGCACGAAAAACTGTTTTTT; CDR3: CASSIGGQVHEKLFF
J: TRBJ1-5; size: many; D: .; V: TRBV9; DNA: TGTGCCAGCAGTCAGGGTCGGAGCAATCAGCCCCAGCATTTT; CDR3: CASSQGRSNQPQHF
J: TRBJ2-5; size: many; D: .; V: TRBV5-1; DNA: TGCGCCAGCAGGGACAGACAAGAGACCCAGTACTTC; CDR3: CASRDRQETQYF
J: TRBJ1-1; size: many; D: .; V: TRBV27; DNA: TGTGCCAGCCAAAAGGGACACCGGAACACTGAAGCTTTCTTT; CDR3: CASQKGHRNTEAFF
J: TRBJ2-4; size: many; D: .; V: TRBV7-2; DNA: TGTGCCAGCAGCTTAAGGGCGATAGCCAAAAACATTCAGTACTTC; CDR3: CASSLRAIAKNIQYF
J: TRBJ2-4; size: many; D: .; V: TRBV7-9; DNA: TGTGCCAGCAGCTTAGCTGCCAACGGAGTAGCCAAAAACATTCAGTACTTC; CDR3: CASSLAANGVAKNIQYF
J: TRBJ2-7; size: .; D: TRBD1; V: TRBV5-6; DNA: TGTGCCAGCAGCCTAGGACAGGGACGCTACGAGCAGTACTTC; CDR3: CASSLGQGRYEQYF
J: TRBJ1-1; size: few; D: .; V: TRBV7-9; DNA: TGTGCCAGCAGCTTGGACAGTGAAGCTTTCTTT; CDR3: CASSLDSEAFF
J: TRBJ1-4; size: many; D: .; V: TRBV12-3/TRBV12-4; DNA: TGTGCCAGCAGCCCAAGGGTCACAGCAACTAATGAAAAACTGTTTTTT; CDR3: CASSPRVTATNEKLFF
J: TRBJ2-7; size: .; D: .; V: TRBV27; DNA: TGTGCCAGCAGTTTACAGGGACACTACGAGCAGTACTTC; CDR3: CASSLQGHYEQYF
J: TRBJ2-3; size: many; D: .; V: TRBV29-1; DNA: TGCAGCGTCTCAGAGAGCACAGATACGCAGTATTTT; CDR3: CSVSESTDTQYF
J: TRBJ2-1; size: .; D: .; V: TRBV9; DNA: TGTGCCAGCAGCGTAGGTACTAGTCTGGGGTATGAGCAGTTCTTC; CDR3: CASSVGTSLGYEQFF
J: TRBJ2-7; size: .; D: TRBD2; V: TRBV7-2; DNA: TGTGCCAGCAGCTCAATAGCGGGGCTCCATACGTACGAGCAGTACTTC; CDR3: CASSSIAGLHTYEQYF
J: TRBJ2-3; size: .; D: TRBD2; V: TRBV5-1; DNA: TGCGCCAGCAGCCTCCAGCTCCAGCGGGGGGCCCGAGATACGCAGTATTTT; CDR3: CASSLQLQRGARDTQYF
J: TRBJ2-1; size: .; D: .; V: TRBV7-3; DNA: TGTGCCAGCAGCTTATGGGGGAGTGAGCTGTTCTTC; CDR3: CASSLWGSELFF
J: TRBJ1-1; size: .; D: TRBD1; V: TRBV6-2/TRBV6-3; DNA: TGTGCCAGCAGCTATTCGACAGGGGCTGAAGCTTTCTTT; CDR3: CASSYSTGAEAFF
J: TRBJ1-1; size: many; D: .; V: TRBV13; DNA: TGTGCCAGCAGCCCCGGGGGTTCTGAAGCTTTCTTT; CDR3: CASSPGGSEAFF
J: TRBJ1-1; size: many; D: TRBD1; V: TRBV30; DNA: TGTGCCTGGAGTGTTGGACAGGGGAACACTGAAGCTTTCTTT; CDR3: CAWSVGQGNTEAFF
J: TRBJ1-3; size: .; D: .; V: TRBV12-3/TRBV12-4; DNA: TGTGCCAGCAGTTGGGACGCTACGAGCTCTGGAAACACCATATATTTT; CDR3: CASSWDATSSGNTIYF
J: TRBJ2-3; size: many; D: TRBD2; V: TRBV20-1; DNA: TGCAGTGCTAGGACTAGCTATACGCAGTATTTT; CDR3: CSARTSYTQYF